These 12 T cell receptor beta chains originate from one sample sequenced in a study of cytomegalovirus exposure and HLA in healthy donors. The PCR employed 60 Vbeta primers together with 13 Jbeta primers. Assay: immunoSEQ multiplex PCR; the TCRdb copy retains only in-frame clones and omits some. The table has roughly 130,000 clones, approximately 88% seen once. Sequencing was carried out using PBMCs. These receptors were taken from a woman in her thirties or forties in good health and CMV-seronegative.

This sequence joins TRBV7-2 and TRBJ2-7, with TRBD2 matching 14 bases. From germline, CDR1 is SGHTA and CDR2 FQGNSA. The CDR3 length is 15 residues. The trim removed 4 bases at V and 3 bases at J, leaving 2 bases unmatched. The DNA of the CDR3 is TGTGCCAGCAGCTCGGGACTAGCGGGAGACTACGAGCAGTACTTC. Protein sequence: CASSSGLAGDYEQYF.

This clone was seen just once. The chain employs TRBV10-3 and TRBJ2-7; weak D call: TRBD2 (5 bases). Germline V gene lookup returns CDR1 ENHRY and CDR2 SYGVKD. There are 11 residues in the CDR3. V was clipped by 7 bases and J by 7 bases, with 11 bases between them. CDR3 sequence (DNA): TGTGCCATCAAGGCTAGCATGGAGCAGTACTTC. Its translation is CAIKASMEQYF.

The rearrangement joins TRBV6-5 to TRBJ2-3, with 9 bases matching TRBD2. Germline trimming cut 3 bases from V and 4 bases from J; bases unmatched to any gene: 5. Germline V gives CDR1 MNHEY, CDR2 SVGAGI. The CDR3 sequence is 15 residues long. DNA of the CDR3: TGTGCCAGCAGTTATGGGACTAGCATCCCAGATACGCAGTATTTT. It encodes CASSYGTSIPDTQYF.

The chain recombines TRBV6-4 with TRBJ2-1; 12 bases match TRBD2. The germline gives CDR1 MRHNA, CDR2 SNTAGT. CDR3 length: 15 amino acids. Trimming cost V 4 bases and J 6 bases; bases outside gene matches: 4. The CDR3 reads CASSGATSGGNEQFF. The CDR3 DNA reads as TGTGCCAGCAGTGGAGCGACTAGCGGGGGCAATGAGCAGTTCTTC.

The chain employs TRBV11-2 and TRBJ1-2, with D hard to call. The CDR3 length is 11 residues. Trimming stripped 6 bases from V and 4 bases from J, with 6 bases between. Germline CDR1 is SGHAT and CDR2 is FQNNGV. The CDR3 is CASSLVYGYTF. The CDR3 DNA sequence: TGTGCCAGCAGTCTAGTCTATGGCTACACCTTC. The full variable domain, in which reference TRBV11-2 and TRBJ1-2 provide the parts outside the CDR3, is EAGVAQSPRYKIIEKRQSVAFWCNPISGHATLYWYQQILGQGPKLLIQFQNNGVVDDSQLPKDRFSAERLKGVDSTLKIQPAKLEDSAVYLCASSLVYGYTFGSGTRLTVV.

The chain couples TRBV7-2 to TRBJ2-1; 8 bases are a match to TRBD2. The CDR3 spans 16 residues. Germline CDR1 and CDR2: SGHTA and FQGNSA. Trimming at V came to 4 bases and at J to 7 bases, leaving 12 bases not matched to a gene. In nucleotides, the CDR3 is TGTGCCAGCAGCTCGGGAGTAGCGGGGCTTGGGAATGAGCAGTTCTTC. Encoded protein: CASSSGVAGLGNEQFF.

This rearrangement joins TRBV5-5 to TRBJ2-5; 7 positions match TRBD2. The CDR3 is made up of 15 amino acids. Trimming at V came to 2 bases and at J to 5 bases, leaving 9 bases not matched to a gene. Germline V gene data show CDR1 as SGHKS and CDR2 as YYEKEE (reference sequence). CDR3 DNA sequence: TGTGCCAGCAGCTTCGGCCTAGCGGAGAGGGAGACCCAGTACTTC. It codes for CASSFGLAERETQYF.

Concerning this clone: The germline gene is not matched at one end of the junction; a read error may be the cause. The V call is TRBV7-9, the J call TRBJ2-3; D remains ambiguous. The CDR3 is 15 amino acids. Germline CDR1 reads SEHNR; CDR2 reads FQNEAQ (reference sequence). DNA of the CDR3: TGTTCCAGCAGCTTACCGGTCGCCTACACAGATACGCAGTATTTT. Translating gives CSSSLPVAYTDTQYF.

DNA of the CDR3: TGCGCCAGCAGCTTGATTAGGAACACCGGGGAGCTGTTTTTT. As protein: CASSLIRNTGELFF. This chain connects TRBV5-1 to TRBJ2-2, with D hard to call. CDR3 length equals 14 residues. Trimming cost V 1 base and J 1 base, with 5 bases left between them. Looked up from germline, CDR1 is SGHRS and CDR2 is YFSETQ.

V is TRBV19 and J is TRBJ2-1; D is perhaps TRBD2 (5 bases). Germline CDR1 and CDR2: LNHDA and SQIVND (reference sequence). There are 16 residues in the CDR3. V lost 0 bases and J lost 2, with 11 bases in between. The CDR3 sequence is CASSIDPRGPYNEQFF. The CDR3 bases are TGTGCCAGTAGTATAGATCCACGCGGGCCCTACAATGAGCAGTTCTTC.

The genes are TRBV7-9 and TRBJ2-3; 9 bases map to TRBD2. This CDR3 has 15 amino acids. Germline CDR1 SEHNR, CDR2 FQNEAQ (reference sequence). The J segment lost 2 bases and the V segment lost 7 bases, leaving 7 bases of the junction unmatched. The CDR3 here is CASTPGLANTDTQYF. The CDR3 nucleotides are TGTGCCAGCACCCCGGGACTAGCCAACACAGATACGCAGTATTTT.

The J gene is TRBJ1-1, the V gene TRBV27; perhaps TRBD1 as D (5 bases). Germline V gene sequence: CDR1 MNHEY, CDR2 SMNVEV (reference sequence). This CDR3 region has 15 residues. Trimming cost V 3 bases and J 0 bases, with 11 bases left between them. The CDR3 protein is CASSFGASLNTEAFF. CDR3 sequence (DNA): TGTGCCAGCAGTTTTGGGGCCAGTCTGAACACTGAAGCTTTCTTT.